The sample holds many counts of the clone carrying this TCR beta chain. The antigen remains undetermined. Researchers divided each subset's genomic DNA evenly across several immunoSEQ plates. Assay: immunoSEQ multiplex PCR; the TCRdb copy retains only in-frame clones and omits some. Among approximately 700,000 clones listed, 73% were seen once. Trimming left V 3 bases short and J 1 base short, with 9 bases between. The CDR3 spans 14 residues. Per germline, CDR1 MGHRA and CDR2 YSYEKL. This entry belongs to a study of shared clonotypes between healthy human individuals. Study-wide points: Rarefaction exposed incomplete sorted-subset sequencing despite large depth. Compared with clonotypes that all four donors shared, non-shared clonotypes had lower generation probabilities. Approximately 5.3% was the fraction of naive CD4 clonotypes found shared across a few donors.

The clonotype comes from a young woman in good health. The chain is built from TRBV4-1 and TRBJ1-1, with a possible D match to TRBD1 (6 bases). Sequencing was done on a sample of memory CD4+ T cells sorted from blood. Subset reported: CD45RA-negative fraction. This CDR3 reads CASSHKTGNTEAFF. Here the CDR3 DNA reads TGCGCCAGCAGCCACAAGACAGGGAACACTGAAGCTTTCTTT.